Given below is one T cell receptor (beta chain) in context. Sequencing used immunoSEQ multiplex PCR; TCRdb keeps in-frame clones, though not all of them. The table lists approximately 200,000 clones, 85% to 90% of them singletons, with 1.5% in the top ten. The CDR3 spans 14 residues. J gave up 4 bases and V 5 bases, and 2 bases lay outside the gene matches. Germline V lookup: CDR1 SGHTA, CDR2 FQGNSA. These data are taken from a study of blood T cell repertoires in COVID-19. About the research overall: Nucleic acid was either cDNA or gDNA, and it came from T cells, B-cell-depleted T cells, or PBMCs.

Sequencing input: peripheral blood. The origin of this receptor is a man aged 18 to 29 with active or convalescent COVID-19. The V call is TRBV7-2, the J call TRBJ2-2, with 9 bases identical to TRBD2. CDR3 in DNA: TGTGCCAGCAGCCGTAGCGGGGGCACCGGGGAGCTGTTTTTT. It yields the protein CASSRSGGTGELFF.